This T cell receptor (beta chain) was sequenced during a study of pediatric ulcerative colitis. Rectal tissue came from one to two pinch biopsies taken at colonoscopy. Germline V gives CDR1 SGHAT, CDR2 FQNNGV. Trimming stripped 2 bases from V and 8 bases from J, with 13 bases between. This CDR3 is built from 13 residues. Assay: immunoSEQ multiplex PCR; the TCRdb copy retains only in-frame clones and omits some. The repertoire holds 30,000 to 35,000 clones, 80% to 90% seen once, with 1.1% in the top ten. This chain uses TRBV11-2 with TRBJ2-7, with D possibly being TRBD2 (7 bases). The TCR sequence derives from a boy aged 5 to 17 with mild ulcerative colitis. The material sequenced was gut tissue. The CDR3 DNA reads TGTGCCAGCAGCTTACCCCGGGGGGCTCAGCAGTACTTC. Amino acid sequence: CASSLPRGAQQYF.